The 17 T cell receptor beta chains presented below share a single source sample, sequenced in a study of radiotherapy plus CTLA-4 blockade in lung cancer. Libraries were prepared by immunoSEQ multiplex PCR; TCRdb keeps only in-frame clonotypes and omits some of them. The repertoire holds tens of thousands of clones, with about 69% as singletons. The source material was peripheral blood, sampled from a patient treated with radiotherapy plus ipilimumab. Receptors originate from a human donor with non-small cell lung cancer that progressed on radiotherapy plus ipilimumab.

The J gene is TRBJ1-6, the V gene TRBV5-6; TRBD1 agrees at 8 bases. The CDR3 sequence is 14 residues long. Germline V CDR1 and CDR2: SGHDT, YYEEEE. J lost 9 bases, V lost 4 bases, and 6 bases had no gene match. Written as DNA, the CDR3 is TGTGCCAGCAGCCTCTGGACAGGGACTTCACCCCTCCACTTT. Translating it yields CASSLWTGTSPLHF.

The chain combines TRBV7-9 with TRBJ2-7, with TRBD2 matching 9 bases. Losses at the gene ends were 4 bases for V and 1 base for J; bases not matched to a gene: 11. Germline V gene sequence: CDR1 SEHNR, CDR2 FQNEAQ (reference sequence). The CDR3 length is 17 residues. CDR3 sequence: CASSSSKTSGLSYEQYF. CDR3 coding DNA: TGTGCCAGCAGCTCATCCAAGACTAGCGGATTGTCCTACGAGCAGTACTTC. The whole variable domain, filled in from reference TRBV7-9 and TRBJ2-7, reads DTGVSQNPRHKITKRGQNVTFRCDPISEHNRLYWYRQTLGQGPEFLTYFQNEAQLEKSRLLSDRFSAERPKGSFSTLEIQRTEQGDSAMYLCASSSSKTSGLSYEQYFGPGTRLTVT.

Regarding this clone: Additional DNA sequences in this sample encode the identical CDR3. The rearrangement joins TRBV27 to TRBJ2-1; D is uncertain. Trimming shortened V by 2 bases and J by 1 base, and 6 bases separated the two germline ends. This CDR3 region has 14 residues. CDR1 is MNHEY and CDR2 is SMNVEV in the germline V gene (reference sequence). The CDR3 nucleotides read TGTGCCAGCAGTTTAAGGTCGTCCTACAATGAGCAGTTCTTC. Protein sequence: CASSLRSSYNEQFF.

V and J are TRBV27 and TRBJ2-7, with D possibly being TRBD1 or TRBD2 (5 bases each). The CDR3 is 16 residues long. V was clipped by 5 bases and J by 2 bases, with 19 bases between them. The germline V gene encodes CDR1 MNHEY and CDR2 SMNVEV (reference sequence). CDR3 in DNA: TGTGCCAGCAGTCCCTCTTTGGGGGTCCGGGCCTACGAGCAGTACTTC. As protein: CASSPSLGVRAYEQYF.

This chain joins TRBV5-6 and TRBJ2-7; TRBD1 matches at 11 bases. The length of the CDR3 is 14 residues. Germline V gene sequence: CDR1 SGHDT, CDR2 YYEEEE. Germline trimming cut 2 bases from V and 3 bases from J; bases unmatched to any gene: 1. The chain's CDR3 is CASSFGTGGYEQYF. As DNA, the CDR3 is TGTGCCAGCAGCTTCGGGACAGGGGGCTACGAGCAGTACTTC.

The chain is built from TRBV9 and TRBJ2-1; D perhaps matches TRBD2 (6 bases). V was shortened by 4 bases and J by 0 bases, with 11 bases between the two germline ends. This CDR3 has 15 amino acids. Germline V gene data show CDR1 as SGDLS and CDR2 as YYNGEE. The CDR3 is CASSISGTSYNEQFF. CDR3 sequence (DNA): TGTGCCAGCAGCATTAGCGGAACCTCCTACAATGAGCAGTTCTTC.

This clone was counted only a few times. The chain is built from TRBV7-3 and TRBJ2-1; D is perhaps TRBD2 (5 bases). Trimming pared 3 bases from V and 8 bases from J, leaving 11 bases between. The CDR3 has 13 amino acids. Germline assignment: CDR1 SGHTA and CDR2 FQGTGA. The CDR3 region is CASSFMARDEQFF. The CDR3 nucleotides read TGTGCCAGCAGCTTTATGGCGAGGGATGAGCAGTTCTTC.

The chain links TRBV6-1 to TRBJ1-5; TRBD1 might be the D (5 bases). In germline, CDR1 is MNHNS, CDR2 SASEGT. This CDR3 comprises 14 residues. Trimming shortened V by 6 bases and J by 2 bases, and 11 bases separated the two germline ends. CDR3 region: CASSGGGGNQPQHF. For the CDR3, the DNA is TGTGCCAGCAGCGGCGGGGGTGGCAATCAGCCCCAGCATTTT.

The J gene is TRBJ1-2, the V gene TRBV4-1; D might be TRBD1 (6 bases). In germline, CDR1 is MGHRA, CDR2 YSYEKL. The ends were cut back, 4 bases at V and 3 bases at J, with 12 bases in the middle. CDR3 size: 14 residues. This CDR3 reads CASSRKQGDYGYTF. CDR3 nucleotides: TGCGCCAGCAGCCGTAAACAGGGAGACTATGGCTACACCTTC.

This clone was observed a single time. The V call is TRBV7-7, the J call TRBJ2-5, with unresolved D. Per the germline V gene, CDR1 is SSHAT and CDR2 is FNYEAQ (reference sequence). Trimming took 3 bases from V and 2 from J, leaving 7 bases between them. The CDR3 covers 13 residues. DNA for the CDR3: TGTGCCAGCAGCTTTGGCAGACAAGAGACCCAGTACTTC. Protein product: CASSFGRQETQYF.

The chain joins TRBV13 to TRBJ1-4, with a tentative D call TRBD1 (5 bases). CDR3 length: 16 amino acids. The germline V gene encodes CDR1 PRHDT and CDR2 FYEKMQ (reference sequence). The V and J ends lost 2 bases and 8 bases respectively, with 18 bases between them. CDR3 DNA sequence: TGTGCCAGCAGCTTAAAGTCGAACTTGCAGGGAGAAAAACTGTTTTTT. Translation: CASSLKSNLQGEKLFF.

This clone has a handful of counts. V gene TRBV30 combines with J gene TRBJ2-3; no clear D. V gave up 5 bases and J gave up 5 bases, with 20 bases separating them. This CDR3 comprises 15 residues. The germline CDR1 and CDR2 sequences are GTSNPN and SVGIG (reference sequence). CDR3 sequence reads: CAWERGRIGVDTQYF. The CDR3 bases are TGTGCCTGGGAGAGAGGACGCATCGGAGTAGATACGCAGTATTTT.

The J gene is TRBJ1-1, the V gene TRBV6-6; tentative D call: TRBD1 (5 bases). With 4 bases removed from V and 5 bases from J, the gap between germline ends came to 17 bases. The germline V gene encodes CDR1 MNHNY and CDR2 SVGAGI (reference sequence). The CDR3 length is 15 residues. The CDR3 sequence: CASSSRDSRRTEAFF. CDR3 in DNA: TGTGCCAGCAGTTCCCGGGACTCGCGGAGAACTGAAGCTTTCTTT.

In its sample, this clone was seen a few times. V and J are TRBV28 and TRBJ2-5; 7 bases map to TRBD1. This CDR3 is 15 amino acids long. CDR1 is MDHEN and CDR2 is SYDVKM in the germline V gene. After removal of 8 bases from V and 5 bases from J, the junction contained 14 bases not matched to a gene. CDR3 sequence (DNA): TGTGCCAGCGGACGAGACAGGGAGATAGGGGAGACCCAGTACTTC. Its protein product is CASGRDREIGETQYF.

CDR3 sequence reads: CASSLAGEAFF. The CDR3 coding sequence is TGTGCCAGCAGCTTAGCCGGTGAAGCTTTCTTT. The chain joins TRBV11-2 to TRBJ1-1; unclear D gene. Germline loops: CDR1 SGHAT, CDR2 FQNNGV. The V end was cut by 1 base, the J end by 7 bases, with 4 bases between. This CDR3 spans 11 amino acids.

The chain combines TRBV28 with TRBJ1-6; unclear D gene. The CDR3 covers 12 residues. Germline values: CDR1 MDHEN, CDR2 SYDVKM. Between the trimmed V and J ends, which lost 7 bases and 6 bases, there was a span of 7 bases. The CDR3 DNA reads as TGTGCCAGCACCGCGGGTAATTCACCCCTCCACTTT. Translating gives CASTAGNSPLHF.

The DNA of the CDR3 is TGCGCCAGCAGCCCAGGACTAGCGGGGAGCACAGATACGCAGTATTTT. It translates to CASSPGLAGSTDTQYF. V and J are TRBV5-1 and TRBJ2-3, with TRBD2 matching over 12 bases. Germline CDR1 reads SGHRS; CDR2 reads YFSETQ. This CDR3 has 16 amino acids. V lost 4 bases to trimming and J lost 0 bases; unmatched junction nucleotides: 3.